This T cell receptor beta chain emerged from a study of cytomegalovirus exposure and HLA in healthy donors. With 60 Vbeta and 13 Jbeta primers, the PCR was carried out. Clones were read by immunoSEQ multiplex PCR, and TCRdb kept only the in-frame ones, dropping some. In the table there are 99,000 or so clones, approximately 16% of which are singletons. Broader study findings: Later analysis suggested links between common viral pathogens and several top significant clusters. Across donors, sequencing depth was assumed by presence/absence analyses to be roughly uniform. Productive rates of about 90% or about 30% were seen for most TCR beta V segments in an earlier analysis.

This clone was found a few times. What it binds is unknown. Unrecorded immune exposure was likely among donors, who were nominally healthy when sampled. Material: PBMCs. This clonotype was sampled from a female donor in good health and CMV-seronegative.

CDR3 in amino acids: CAWDSAGGTEAFF. In DNA form, the CDR3 reads TGTGCCTGGGACAGCGCAGGGGGCACTGAAGCTTTCTTT. The chain links TRBV30 to TRBJ1-1; TRBD1 aligns across 7 bases. CDR1 is GTSNPN, CDR2 SVGIG, per germline (reference sequence). Germline trimming cut 5 bases from V and 4 bases from J; bases unmatched to any gene: 7. The CDR3 has 13 amino acids.